This entry concerns a single T cell receptor (beta chain). Its cognate antigen is unknown. After removal of 5 bases from V and 6 bases from J, the junction contained 14 bases not matched to a gene. The CDR3 contains 16 residues. Germline CDR1 MNHEY, CDR2 SMNVEV (reference sequence). This table comes from immunoSEQ multiplex PCR, and its TCRdb copy is limited to in-frame clones, with some not included. Here the sample spans about 130,000 clones, around 94% being singletons. This entry comes from a study of human thymus T cells. The study, taken as a whole, reports: Seemingly biased V and J gene usage marked thymic and blood repertoires.

Thymus was obtained from resections taken during corrective heart surgery. The source is a boy younger than two with a congenital heart defect but otherwise immunologically healthy. The sequencing input was thymus tissue. This chain connects TRBV27 to TRBJ2-3; 7 bases fit TRBD1. The CDR3 DNA is TGTGCCAGCAGTCGCCCCGACAGGGTAGGCAGGGATACGCAGTATTTT. It translates to CASSRPDRVGRDTQYF.